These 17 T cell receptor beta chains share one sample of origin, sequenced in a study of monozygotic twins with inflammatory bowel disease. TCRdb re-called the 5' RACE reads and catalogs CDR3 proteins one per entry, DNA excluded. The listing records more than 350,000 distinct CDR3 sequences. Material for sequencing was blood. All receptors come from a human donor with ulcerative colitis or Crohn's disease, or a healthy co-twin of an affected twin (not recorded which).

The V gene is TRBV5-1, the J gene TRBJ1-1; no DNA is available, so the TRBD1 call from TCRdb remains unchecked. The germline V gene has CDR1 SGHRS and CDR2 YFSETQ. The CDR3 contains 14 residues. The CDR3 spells CASSLEGRYTEAFF.

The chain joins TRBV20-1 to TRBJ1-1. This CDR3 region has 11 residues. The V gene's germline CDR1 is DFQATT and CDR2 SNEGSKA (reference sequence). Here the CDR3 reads CSAAGSTEAFF.

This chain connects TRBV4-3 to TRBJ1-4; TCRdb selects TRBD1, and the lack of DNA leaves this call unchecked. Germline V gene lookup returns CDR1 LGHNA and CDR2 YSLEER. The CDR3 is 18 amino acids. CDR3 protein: CASSQDLRRGTTNEKLFF.

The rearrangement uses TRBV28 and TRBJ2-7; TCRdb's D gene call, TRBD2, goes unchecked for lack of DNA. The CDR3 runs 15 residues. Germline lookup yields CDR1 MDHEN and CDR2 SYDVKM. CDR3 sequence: CASSTSGRVGYEQYF.

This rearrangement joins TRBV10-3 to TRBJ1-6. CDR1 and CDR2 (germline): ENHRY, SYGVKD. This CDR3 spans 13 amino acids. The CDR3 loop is CAISVDPNSPLHF.

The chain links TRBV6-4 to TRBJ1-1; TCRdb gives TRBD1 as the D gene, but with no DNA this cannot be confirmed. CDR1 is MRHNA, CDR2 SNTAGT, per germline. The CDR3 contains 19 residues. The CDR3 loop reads CASSDSPEQGAREGTEAFF.

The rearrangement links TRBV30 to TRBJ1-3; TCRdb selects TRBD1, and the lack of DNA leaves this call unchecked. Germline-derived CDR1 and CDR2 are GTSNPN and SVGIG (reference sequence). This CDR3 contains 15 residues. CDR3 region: CAWSVRGTAGNTIYF.

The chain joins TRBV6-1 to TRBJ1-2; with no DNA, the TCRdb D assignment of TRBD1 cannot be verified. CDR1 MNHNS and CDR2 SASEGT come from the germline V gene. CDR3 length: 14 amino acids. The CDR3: CASRGDSPNYGYTF.

This CDR3 reads CASSARGSNQPQHF. The chain combines TRBV25-1 with TRBJ1-5; TCRdb reports TRBD1, a call that lacks DNA to check it against. The CDR3 totals 14 residues. The V gene's germline CDR1 is MGHDK and CDR2 SYGVNS.

CDR3 residues: CSARGLADYNEQFF. The chain couples TRBV20-1 to TRBJ2-1; TCRdb names TRBD2, which stays unverified in the absence of DNA. Per germline, CDR1 DFQATT and CDR2 SNEGSKA (reference sequence). The CDR3 spans 14 residues.

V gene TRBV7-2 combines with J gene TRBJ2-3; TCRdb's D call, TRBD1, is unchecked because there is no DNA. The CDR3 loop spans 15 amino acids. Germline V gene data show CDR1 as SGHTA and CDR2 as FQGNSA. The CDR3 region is CASSLVGQGGDTQYF.

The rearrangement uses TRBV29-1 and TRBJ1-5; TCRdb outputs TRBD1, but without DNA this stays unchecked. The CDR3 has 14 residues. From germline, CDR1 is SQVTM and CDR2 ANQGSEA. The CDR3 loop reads CSASGGGAGQPQHF.

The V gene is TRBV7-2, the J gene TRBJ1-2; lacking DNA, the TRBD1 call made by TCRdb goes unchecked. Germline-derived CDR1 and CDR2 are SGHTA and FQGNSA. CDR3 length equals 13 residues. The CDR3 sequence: CASTTGGNYGYTF.

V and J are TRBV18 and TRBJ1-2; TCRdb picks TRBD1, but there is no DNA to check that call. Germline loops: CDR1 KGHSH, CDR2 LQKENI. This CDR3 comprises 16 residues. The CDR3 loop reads CASSPISRGSDYGYTF.

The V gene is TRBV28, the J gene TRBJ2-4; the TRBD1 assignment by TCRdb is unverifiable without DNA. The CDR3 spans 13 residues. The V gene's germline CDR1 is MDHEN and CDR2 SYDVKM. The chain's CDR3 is CASRGQGENIQYF.

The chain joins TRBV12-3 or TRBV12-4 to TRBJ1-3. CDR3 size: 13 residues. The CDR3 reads CASSYDLGNTIYF.

The CDR3 is CASSSIRGIGRTQYF. The J gene is TRBJ2-5, the V gene TRBV11-2; TCRdb calls TRBD1, which cannot be checked without DNA. CDR1 and CDR2 (germline): SGHAT, FQNNGV. CDR3 size: 15 residues.